The sequence of this TCR beta chain was determined in a study of cytomegalovirus exposure and HLA in healthy donors. The CDR3 sequence is 15 residues long. V lost 6 bases to trimming and J lost 2 bases, with 14 bases between them. Germline values: CDR1 MNHEY, CDR2 SVGAGI. PCR involved 60 Vbeta and 13 Jbeta primers. Original processing methods: It was a later analysis that counted tens of millions of unique TCR beta chains, of which around 11 million were shared. Using immunoSEQ multiplex PCR, the repertoire was profiled, and TCRdb retains in-frame clones only, with some absent. V and J calls and clone size are given by that table; D and trimming were obtained from the DNA. The sample yields a few hundred thousand clones, nearly 95% seen once. Healthy individuals who donated bone marrow served as the donors. Study-level points and caveats: A later analysis found that most CMV-associated TCR beta chains appeared HLA-restricted. Apart from CMV serostatus, no immune exposure information was available.

On this clone: Its antigen is still unknown.

The clonotype was recovered from a girl aged 2 to 10 in good health and CMV-seronegative. Sequencing input: PBMCs. The V call is TRBV6-5, the J call TRBJ2-4; D is unresolved. CDR3 nucleotides: TGTGCCAGCAGCCCGTTCGGTAGTCCCAAAAACATTCAGTACTTC. Protein sequence: CASSPFGSPKNIQYF.